This T cell receptor beta chain was retrieved from a study of T cells expressing NK-cell markers. Study-wide context: It was from sorted CD3+CD56+NKG2C+, CD3+CD56+NKG2C- and CD3+CD56-NKG2C+ T cells that TCR beta repertoires came. The authors sequenced eight donors, of whom seven were HCMV-seropositive and one was seronegative.

Synthesis of TCR beta cDNA relied on 5'RACE template switching carrying UMIs. TCRdb reprocessed the 5' RACE reads and reports one entry per CDR3 protein, with no DNA. The sample is made up of about 460,000 distinct CDR3 sequences, and the top ten hold 1.4% to 1.5% of it. In germline, CDR1 is LGHDT, CDR2 YNNKEL (reference sequence). The length of the CDR3 is 12 residues. The chain recombines TRBV3-1 with TRBJ1-4. Sequencing was performed on blood T cells: a sorted CD56 or NKG2C T cell subset, CD4+ or CD8+ T cells, or bulk PBMC T cells (not recorded which). This sequence was found in a woman aged 45 to 65 in good health. The CDR3 sequence is CASSQNDGSLFF.